This T cell receptor beta chain was sequenced in a study of CD8 T cells in ankylosing spondylitis. Study-level points and caveats: Matched ankylosing spondylitis synovial fluid reportedly showed significant enrichment of disease-linked clones. Previous work reported some of these motif variants in the synovial fluid and blood of reactive arthritis. In peripheral blood, disease-linked CD8+ clones occurred at relatively low frequencies.

The CDR3 consists of 14 residues. The V gene's germline CDR1 is LGHDT and CDR2 YNNKEL (reference sequence). V was clipped by 5 bases and J by 4 bases, with 13 bases between them. This clonotype has just a few counts. What it binds is not known. The TCR beta libraries were generated through quantitative 5'-RACE incorporating molecular barcodes. TCRdb called the 5' RACE reads again in MiXCR, with one record for every CDR3 protein. Among 150,000 or so distinct CDR3 sequences listed, 8.5% to 10% were seen once. The sample comprised blood, either unsorted or a sorted T cell fraction (not recorded which). The chain combines TRBV3-1 with TRBJ2-3, with D possibly being TRBD2 (6 bases). The source of this sequence is a female donor with ankylosing spondylitis or in good health (not recorded which). The CDR3 sequence is CASSDRERADTQYF. CDR3 nucleotide sequence: TGTGCCAGCAGCGACCGGGAGCGAGCAGATACGCAGTATTTT.